What follows describes a single T cell receptor beta chain. Its antigen is as yet unknown. The data belong to a study of tumor and adjacent non-tumor tissue in lung cancer. Findings and limits, study-wide: Tumor repertoires had a smaller top 100 clone share than normal lung.

This sample's RNA came from whole unsorted tissue. The normal lung tissue was taken more than 3 cm from the tumor edge. Chemotherapy-naive patients with new lung cancer underwent thoracic surgery in China, August–November 2014. Germline CDR1 and CDR2: MNHEY and SVGAGI. V was trimmed by 6 bases and J by 2 bases, leaving 11 bases between them. This CDR3 spans 14 amino acids. A modified ARM-PCR protocol with three rounds of nested PCR amplified TCRbeta. In TCRdb, the multiplex PCR reads were re-called with MiXCR into one record per CDR3 protein. The sample lists about 50,000 distinct CDR3 sequences; 74% were seen once.

The clonotype was recovered from a woman aged 55-69 years with non-small cell lung cancer. V is TRBV6-5 and J is TRBJ1-3; unclear D gene. The source material was distant non-tumor lung tissue. The CDR3 is CASREFSPGNTIYF. Here the CDR3 DNA reads TGTGCCAGCAGGGAGTTCAGCCCTGGAAACACCATATATTTT.